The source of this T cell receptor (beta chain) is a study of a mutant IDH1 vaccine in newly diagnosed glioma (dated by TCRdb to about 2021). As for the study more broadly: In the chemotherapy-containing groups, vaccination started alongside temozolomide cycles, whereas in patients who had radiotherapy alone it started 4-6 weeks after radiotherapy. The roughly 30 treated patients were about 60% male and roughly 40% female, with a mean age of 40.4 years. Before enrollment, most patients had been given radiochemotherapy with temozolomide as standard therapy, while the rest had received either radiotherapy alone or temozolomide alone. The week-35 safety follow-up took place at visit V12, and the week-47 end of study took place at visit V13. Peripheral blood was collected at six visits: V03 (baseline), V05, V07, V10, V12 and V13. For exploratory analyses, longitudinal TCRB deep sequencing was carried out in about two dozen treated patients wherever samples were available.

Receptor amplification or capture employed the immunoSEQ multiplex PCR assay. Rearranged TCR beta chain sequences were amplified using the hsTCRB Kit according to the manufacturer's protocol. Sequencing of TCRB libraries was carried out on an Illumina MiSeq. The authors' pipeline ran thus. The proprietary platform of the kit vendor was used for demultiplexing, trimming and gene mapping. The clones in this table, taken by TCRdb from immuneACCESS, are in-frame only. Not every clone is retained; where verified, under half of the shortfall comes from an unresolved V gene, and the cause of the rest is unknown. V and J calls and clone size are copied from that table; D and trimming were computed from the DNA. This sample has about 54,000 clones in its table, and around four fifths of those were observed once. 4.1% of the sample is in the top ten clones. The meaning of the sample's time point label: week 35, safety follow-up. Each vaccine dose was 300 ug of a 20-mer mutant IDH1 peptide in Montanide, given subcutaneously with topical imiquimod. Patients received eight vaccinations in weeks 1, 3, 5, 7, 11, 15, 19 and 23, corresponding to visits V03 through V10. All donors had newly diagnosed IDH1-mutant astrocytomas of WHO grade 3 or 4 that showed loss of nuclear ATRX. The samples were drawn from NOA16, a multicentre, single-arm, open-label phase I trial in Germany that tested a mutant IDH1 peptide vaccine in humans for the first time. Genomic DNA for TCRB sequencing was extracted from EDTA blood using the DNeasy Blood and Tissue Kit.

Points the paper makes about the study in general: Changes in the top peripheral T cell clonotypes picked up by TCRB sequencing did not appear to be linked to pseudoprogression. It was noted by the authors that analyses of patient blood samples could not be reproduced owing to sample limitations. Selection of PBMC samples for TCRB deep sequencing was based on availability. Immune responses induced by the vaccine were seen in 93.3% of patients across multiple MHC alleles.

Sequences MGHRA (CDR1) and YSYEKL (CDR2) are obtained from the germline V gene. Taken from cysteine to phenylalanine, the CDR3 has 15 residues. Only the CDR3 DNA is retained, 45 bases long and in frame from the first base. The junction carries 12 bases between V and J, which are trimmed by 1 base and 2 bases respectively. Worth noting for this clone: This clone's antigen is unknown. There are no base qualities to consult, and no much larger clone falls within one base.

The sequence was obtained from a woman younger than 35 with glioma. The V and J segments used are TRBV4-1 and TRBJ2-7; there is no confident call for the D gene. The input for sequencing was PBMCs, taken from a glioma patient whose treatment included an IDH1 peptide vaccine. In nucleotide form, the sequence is TGCGCCAGCAGCCAAGGGAGCTCAGGAACCTACGAGCAGTACTTC. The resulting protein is CASSQGSSGTYEQYF.